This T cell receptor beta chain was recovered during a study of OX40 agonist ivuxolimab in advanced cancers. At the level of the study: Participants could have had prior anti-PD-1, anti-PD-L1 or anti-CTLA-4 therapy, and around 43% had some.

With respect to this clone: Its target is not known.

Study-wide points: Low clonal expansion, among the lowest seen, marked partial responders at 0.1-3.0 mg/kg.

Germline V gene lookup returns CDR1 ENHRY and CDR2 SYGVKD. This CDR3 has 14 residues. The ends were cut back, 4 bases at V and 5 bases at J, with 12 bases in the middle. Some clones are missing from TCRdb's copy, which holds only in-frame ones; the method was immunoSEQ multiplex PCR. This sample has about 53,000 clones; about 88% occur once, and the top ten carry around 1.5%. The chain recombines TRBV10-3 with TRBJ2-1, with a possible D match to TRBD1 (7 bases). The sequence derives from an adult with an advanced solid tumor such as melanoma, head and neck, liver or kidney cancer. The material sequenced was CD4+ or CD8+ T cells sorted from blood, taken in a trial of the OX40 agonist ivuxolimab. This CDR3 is CAISGQGGHNEQFF. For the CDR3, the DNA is TGTGCCATCAGTGGCCAGGGGGGCCACAATGAGCAGTTCTTC.